Following are 16 T cell receptor beta chains from one sample sequenced in a study of cytomegalovirus exposure and HLA in healthy donors. Use of 60 Vbeta and 13 Jbeta primers characterized the PCR. Only in-frame clones appear in the TCRdb table, and some are missing; sequencing was by immunoSEQ multiplex PCR. Counted here are 100,000 to 150,000 clones, about 78% occurring once; the ten biggest clones make up 1.2%. Input material: PBMCs. Source of these receptors: a female donor in good health and CMV-seronegative.

V and J are TRBV6-5 and TRBJ1-2, with 9 bases that match TRBD1. The CDR3 is made up of 14 amino acids. V shed 5 bases and J 4 bases; nucleotides not matched to a gene: 5. CDR1 and CDR2 from the germline V gene are MNHEY and SVGAGI. In DNA, the CDR3 is TGTGCCAGCAGTCGACAGGGGGGTGGCTATGGCTACACCTTC. It codes for CASSRQGGGYGYTF.

The rearrangement uses TRBV5-1 and TRBJ1-1, with D unclear. CDR3 length equals 12 residues. Germline V lookup: CDR1 SGHRS, CDR2 YFSETQ. Trimming left V 0 bases short and J 10 bases short, with 10 bases between. This CDR3 is CASSLDLTGAFF. In nucleotides, the CDR3 is TGCGCCAGCAGCTTGGACCTTACGGGAGCTTTCTTT. The variable domain in full, completed from reference TRBV5-1 and TRBJ1-1, reads KAGVTQTPRYLIKTRGQQVTLSCSPISGHRSVSWYQQTPGQGLQFLFEYFSETQRNKGNFPGRFSGRQFSNSRSEMNVSTLELGDSALYLCASSLDLTGAFFGQGTRLTVV.

The V call is TRBV30, the J call TRBJ1-2, with TRBD1 matching 7 bases. The CDR3 is made up of 15 amino acids. Germline V gene sequence: CDR1 GTSNPN, CDR2 SVGIG (reference sequence). V gave up 2 bases and J gave up 2 bases; unmatched junction bases: 8. CDR3: CAWSSAWTGNYGYTF. The CDR3 bases are TGTGCCTGGAGTTCGGCCTGGACAGGAAACTATGGCTACACCTTC.

CDR3 protein: CAWRGRGGAGEQFF. The CDR3 bases are TGTGCCTGGAGGGGGCGAGGGGGGGCCGGTGAGCAGTTCTTC. The chain has TRBV30 and TRBJ2-1; D is possibly TRBD2 (7 bases). The CDR3 has 14 amino acids. Looked up from germline, CDR1 is GTSNPN and CDR2 is SVGIG (reference sequence). V lost 3 bases to trimming and J lost 9 bases, with 18 bases between them. Filled out from reference TRBV30 and TRBJ2-1, the complete variable domain reads SQTIHQWPATLVQPVGSPLSLECTVEGTSNPNLYWYRQAAGRGLQLLFYSVGIGQISSEVPQNLSASRPQDRQFILSSKKLLLSDSGFYLCAWRGRGGAGEQFFGPGTRLTVL.

This clone was seen a single time. The CDR3 nucleotides read TGTGCCAGCAGCTTAACGGGGGGCCCCTCTGAGGAGCAGTACTTC. It translates to CASSLTGGPSEEQYF. This sequence joins TRBV7-6 and TRBJ2-7; D perhaps matches TRBD2 (7 bases). Germline CDR1 reads SGHVS; CDR2 reads FNYEAQ. The CDR3 is made up of 15 amino acids. Trimming removed 2 bases at V and 7 bases at J, with 18 bases between.

The genes are TRBV13 and TRBJ2-7; 8 nucleotides align to TRBD1. Germline V lookup: CDR1 PRHDT, CDR2 FYEKMQ (reference sequence). J gave up 2 bases and V 3 bases, and 6 bases lay outside the gene matches. The CDR3 loop spans 15 amino acids. In nucleotides, the CDR3 is TGTGCCAGCAGCTTCCCGGGACAGGCGACCTACGAGCAGTACTTC. Translated: CASSFPGQATYEQYF.

CDR3: CASSGRTGKWYEQYF. The CDR3 DNA sequence: TGTGCCAGCAGCGGACGGACAGGAAAATGGTACGAGCAGTACTTC. This chain joins TRBV2 and TRBJ2-7; 7 nucleotides agree with TRBD1. The CDR3 is 15 amino acids. In germline, CDR1 is SNHLY, CDR2 FYNNEI. V shed 6 bases and J 4 bases; nucleotides not matched to a gene: 12.

Points on this clone: The junction shows a germline mismatch at one end, possibly a read error. The chain couples TRBV7-9 to TRBJ2-2, with a tentative D call TRBD2 (5 bases). The CDR3 sequence is 15 residues long. The germline CDR1 and CDR2 sequences are SEHNR and FQNEAQ (reference sequence). The CDR3 reads CSSSFVRGHTGELFF. The CDR3 DNA sequence: TGTTCCAGCAGCTTCGTACGGGGTCACACCGGGGAGCTGTTTTTT.

The table lists this clone with a few counts. The CDR3, as DNA: TGCGCCAGCAGCCAAGGAGGAACTCGGCAGTTCTTC. Encoded protein: CASSQGGTRQFF. The genes are TRBV4-1 and TRBJ2-1; D gene uncertain. CDR1 MGHRA and CDR2 YSYEKL come from the germline V gene. V was trimmed by 1 base and J by 12 bases, leaving 10 bases between them. This CDR3 comprises 12 residues.

The V and J genes are TRBV5-1 and TRBJ2-3; 7 bases fit TRBD2. CDR1 and CDR2 (germline): SGHRS, YFSETQ. The CDR3 totals 14 residues. The V segment lost 2 bases and the J segment 5 bases; nucleotides outside the gene matches: 5. The CDR3 loop is CASSFDPSGDTQYF. CDR3 in DNA: TGCGCCAGCAGCTTCGATCCTAGCGGAGATACGCAGTATTTT.

The chain combines TRBV6-4 with TRBJ2-1; 11 nucleotides line up with TRBD2. Per germline, CDR1 MRHNA and CDR2 SNTAGT. J lost 8 bases, V lost 2 bases, and 5 bases had no gene match. This CDR3 has 15 amino acids. The CDR3: CASSDRLAGGDEQFF. The CDR3 nucleotides read TGTGCCAGCAGTGACCGGTTAGCGGGAGGGGATGAGCAGTTCTTC.

The chain employs TRBV5-1 and TRBJ1-2, with D possibly TRBD1 on 6 matching bases. Germline values: CDR1 SGHRS, CDR2 YFSETQ. The ends were cut back, 1 base at V and 5 bases at J, with 15 bases in the middle. CDR3 size: 15 residues. The CDR3 sequence is CASSLKAGTQYGYTF. DNA of the CDR3: TGCGCCAGCAGCTTGAAAGCCGGGACACAATATGGCTACACCTTC.

The chain links TRBV19 to TRBJ2-5, with a possible D match to TRBD1 (5 bases). This CDR3 is 16 amino acids long. Per germline, CDR1 LNHDA and CDR2 SQIVND (reference sequence). V was pared by 4 bases and J by 4 bases, with 19 bases between. Here the CDR3 reads CASSTRRTPLGETQYF. The CDR3 DNA is TGTGCCAGTAGTACACGACGGACACCGCTGGGAGAGACCCAGTACTTC.

The chain joins TRBV10-1 to TRBJ1-1, with D maybe TRBD1 (6 bases). The germline V gene has CDR1 WNHNN and CDR2 SYGVQD (reference sequence). Trimming pared 6 bases from V and 6 bases from J, leaving 11 bases between. The CDR3 sequence is 12 residues long. The CDR3 protein is CASSGGAAEAFF. Here the CDR3 DNA reads TGCGCCAGCAGCGGGGGGGCCGCTGAAGCTTTCTTT.

The rearrangement uses TRBV2 and TRBJ1-6, with D perhaps TRBD1 (5 bases). Germline CDR1 SNHLY, CDR2 FYNNEI. Trimming removed 2 bases from V and 1 base from J, with 12 bases in between. CDR3 length equals 17 residues. This CDR3 is CASSETKGPSYNSPLHF. The CDR3 nucleotides read TGTGCCAGCAGTGAAACAAAGGGGCCATCCTATAATTCACCCCTCCACTTT. The full variable domain, with the rest looked up from reference TRBV2 and TRBJ1-6, is EPEVTQTPSHQVTQMGQEVILRCVPISNHLYFYWYRQILGQKVEFLVSFYNNEISEKSEIFDDQFSVERPDGSNFTLKIRSTKLEDSAMYFCASSETKGPSYNSPLHFGNGTRLTVT.

The chain couples TRBV6-5 to TRBJ1-2, with 11 bases lining up with TRBD1. The germline CDR1 and CDR2 sequences are MNHEY and SVGAGI. CDR3 length: 15 amino acids. J was trimmed by 4 bases and V by 2 bases; bases with no gene match: 3. CDR3 DNA sequence: TGTGCCAGCAGTTACGGAGGACAGGGGGCCTATGGCTACACCTTC. Residues: CASSYGGQGAYGYTF.